One sample yielded the 20 T cell receptor beta chains listed below, sequenced in a study of human T cells and chemical hapten exposure. Time point meaning: patch test 3, about 24 weeks after DPC sensitization. The treatment is: therapeutic diphenylcyclopropenone sensitization with weekly scalp DPC. TCRdb called the RACE reads again in MiXCR, with one record for every CDR3 protein. The table has 50,000 to 60,000 distinct CDR3 sequences, around 12% seen once; the top ten hold 2% to 3%. The material sequenced was whole blood, taken in connection with sensitization to the hapten diphenylcyclopropenone (DPC). The source is a man aged 30 to 39 with alopecia areata. Some clones in this sample may be carry-over from other donors' samples.

V is TRBV27 and J is TRBJ2-2; tentatively, D is TRBD2 (7 bases). CDR1 and CDR2 (germline): MNHEY, SMNVEV (reference sequence). The ends were cut back, 3 bases at V and 2 bases at J, with 10 bases in the middle. This CDR3 spans 15 amino acids. The CDR3 reads CASSLRGGNTGELFF. The CDR3 DNA follows: TGTGCCAGCAGTTTGCGCGGGGGCAACACCGGGGAGCTGTTTTTT.

This clonotype was seen ten or more times. Written as DNA, the CDR3 is TGTGCCAGCAGCCCGTCCGGGACGTCCTCGGTCTATGGCTACACCTTC. It is translated as CASSPSGTSSVYGYTF. This sequence joins TRBV7-3 and TRBJ1-2; possible D gene TRBD1, 5 bases. The V gene's germline CDR1 is SGHTA and CDR2 FQGTGA. The CDR3 sequence is 16 residues long. Trimming left V 5 bases short and J 4 bases short, with 20 bases between.

The chain carries TRBV5-5 and TRBJ2-7, with 8 positions matching TRBD2. The CDR3 consists of 15 residues. V shed 4 bases, J shed 6 bases, and the junction held 12 bases outside the gene matches. CDR1 is SGHKS and CDR2 is YYEKEE in the germline V gene (reference sequence). CDR3 sequence (DNA): TGTGCCAGCAGCCGCAATCGGGGGGGAGGTTCCGAGCAGTACTTC. Its translation is CASSRNRGGGSEQYF.

The rearrangement joins TRBV29-1 to TRBJ2-1; 9 bases agree with TRBD1. Unmatched junction bases numbered 7, after V lost 5 bases and J lost 5 bases. Germline CDR1 SQVTM, CDR2 ANQGSEA. The CDR3 has 14 residues. The CDR3 nucleotides are TGCAGCGTTCTACCCGGGACAGGGAACAATGAGCAGTTCTTC. Residues: CSVLPGTGNNEQFF.

This clonotype was counted between two and nine times. Germline is not matched at one junction end, which may reflect a read error. The gene calls are TRBV7-8 and TRBJ1-1; D is ambiguous. The CDR3 is 14 residues long. Germline lookup yields CDR1 SGHVS and CDR2 FQNEAQ. The CDR3 region is CASSSSTVNTEVFF. CDR3 DNA sequence: TGTGCCAGCAGCTCCTCAACAGTGAACACTGAAGTTTTCTTT.

This clonotype was recorded a few times. The J gene is TRBJ1-4, the V gene TRBV7-9; D is unclear. Germline CDR1 reads SEHNR; CDR2 reads FQNEAQ (reference sequence). This CDR3 comprises 13 residues. Deletions cut 4 bases from V and 8 bases from J, with 11 bases between. The CDR3, as DNA: TGTGCCAGCAGCTACGGCGCTAGGGAAAAACTGTTTTTT. Amino acids: CASSYGAREKLFF.

This chain connects TRBV29-1 to TRBJ2-7; D remains ambiguous. The ends were cut back, 8 bases at V and 5 bases at J, with 13 bases in the middle. The length of the CDR3 is 11 residues. CDR1 SQVTM and CDR2 ANQGSEA come from the germline V gene. The CDR3, as DNA: TGCAGCTTCCCCTCCTGGAACGAGCAGTACTTC. This codes for CSFPSWNEQYF.

This rearrangement joins TRBV27 to TRBJ2-7; D is uncertain. Germline V gene data show CDR1 as MNHEY and CDR2 as SMNVEV (reference sequence). V was trimmed by 2 bases and J by 2 bases, leaving 10 bases between them. The CDR3 is 14 amino acids. The DNA of the CDR3 is TGTGCCAGCAGTTTAGTAGCTGCTGCCTACGAGCAGTACTTC. Translating gives CASSLVAAAYEQYF.

This clonotype occurred a few times. This CDR3 is CASSEQRPYGYTF. The CDR3 DNA reads TGTGCCAGCAGTGAACAGAGACCTTATGGCTACACCTTC. This rearrangement joins TRBV6-1 to TRBJ1-2; D is unresolved. The germline CDR1 and CDR2 sequences are MNHNS and SASEGT. CDR3 size: 13 residues. The ends were cut back, 2 bases at V and 5 bases at J, with 9 bases in the middle.

This clonotype was counted only a few times. J is TRBJ1-2 and V is TRBV20-1; D not certain. Trimming took off 4 bases at V and 13 bases at J, with 22 bases between the two ends. Looked up from germline, CDR1 is DFQATT and CDR2 is SNEGSKA (reference sequence). This CDR3 is 13 amino acids long. CDR3 sequence reads: CSAMVRPGLFCTF. The CDR3 coding sequence is TGCAGTGCTATGGTGCGGCCCGGACTATTTTGCACCTTC.

This clonotype came up a few times. The chain uses TRBV9 and TRBJ1-1; TRBD1 agrees at 7 bases. The germline CDR1 and CDR2 sequences are SGDLS and YYNGEE. This CDR3 comprises 13 residues. The junction had 7 bases not matched to a gene; V was cut back by 4 bases and J by 7 bases. The CDR3 here is CASSLQGKDEAFF. As DNA, the CDR3 is TGTGCCAGCAGCCTACAGGGGAAGGATGAAGCTTTCTTT.

This clonotype was seen a few times. This chain connects TRBV29-1 to TRBJ2-5, with D tentatively TRBD2 (5 bases). Germline V lookup: CDR1 SQVTM, CDR2 ANQGSEA. Trimming left V 4 bases short and J 5 bases short, with 14 bases between. CDR3 length: 13 residues. CDR3 residues: CSVGYGLRETQYF. In DNA, the CDR3 is TGCAGCGTTGGATACGGACTGCGGGAGACCCAGTACTTC.

This clonotype appeared many times. The chain couples TRBV7-9 to TRBJ2-5, with D uncertain. Germline V lookup: CDR1 SEHNR, CDR2 FQNEAQ (reference sequence). CDR3 length: 14 amino acids. V shed 7 bases and J shed 3 bases, with 15 bases lying between them. CDR3 residues: CASKPSSEKETQYF. The DNA for the CDR3 is TGTGCCAGCAAACCCTCGAGCGAAAAAGAGACCCAGTACTTC.

This clonotype was found many times. J is TRBJ2-6 and V is TRBV20-1; D may be TRBD1 (5 bases). The CDR3 loop spans 15 amino acids. V was cut by 0 bases and J by 0 bases, with 6 bases left in between. Germline V CDR1 and CDR2: DFQATT, SNEGSKA (reference sequence). CDR3 coding DNA: TGCAGTGCTAGAGATGGACACTCTGGGGCCAACGTCCTGACTTTC. Residues: CSARDGHSGANVLTF.

There are a few counts of this clonotype. The chain recombines TRBV30 with TRBJ1-6; D possibly corresponds to TRBD1 (5 bases). Germline V gene lookup returns CDR1 GTSNPN and CDR2 SVGIG (reference sequence). V lost 3 bases and J lost 8, with 14 bases in between. There are 14 residues in the CDR3. Written as DNA, the CDR3 is TGTGCCTGGAGGTCGCGACAGCGAGATTCACCCCTCCACTTT. Translation: CAWRSRQRDSPLHF.

This clonotype came up once. This chain connects TRBV28 to TRBJ1-2; the D is unclear. V was cut by 2 bases and J by 2 bases, with 9 bases left in between. Germline values: CDR1 MDHEN, CDR2 SYDVKM. The CDR3 has 14 residues. The CDR3 DNA is TGTGCCAGCAGTTTAGGCGCTTCAAACTATGGCTACACCTTC. It is translated as CASSLGASNYGYTF.

In this sample, this clonotype turned up many times. The rearrangement links TRBV18 to TRBJ2-5; D might be TRBD1 or TRBD2, each matching 5 bases. The germline CDR1 and CDR2 sequences are KGHSH and LQKENI. The CDR3 is made up of 13 amino acids. V dropped 0 bases and J dropped 3 bases, with 5 bases sitting between them. The CDR3 coding sequence is TGTGCCAGCTCACCACCGGGGGAAGAGACCCAGTACTTC. This translates into CASSPPGEETQYF.

In its sample, this clonotype was seen many times. The chain couples TRBV3-1 to TRBJ1-1, with D unclear. V lost 2 bases and J 0 bases, leaving 4 bases between the germline ends. This CDR3 comprises 13 residues. Germline V lookup: CDR1 LGHDT, CDR2 YNNKEL (reference sequence). The CDR3 reads CASSQIMNTEAFF. In DNA, the CDR3 is TGTGCCAGCAGCCAAATAATGAACACTGAAGCTTTCTTT.

There are many counts of this clonotype. The chain employs TRBV20-1 and TRBJ2-1; 16 bases line up with TRBD2. Germline V gene sequence: CDR1 DFQATT, CDR2 SNEGSKA (reference sequence). This CDR3 spans 18 amino acids. Losses at the gene ends were 5 bases for V and 0 bases for J; bases not matched to a gene: 7. CDR3 nucleotides: TGCAGTGCTCCTACGGGACTAGCGGGGGGGAGCTCCTACAATGAGCAGTTCTTC. Residues: CSAPTGLAGGSSYNEQFF.

The gene calls are TRBV11-2 and TRBJ1-4; D not certain. Trimming left V 5 bases short and J 10 bases short, with 20 bases between. CDR1 and CDR2 from the germline V gene are SGHAT and FQNNGV. The CDR3 has 15 residues. CDR3 region: CASSILTTGSRKLFF. CDR3 DNA: TGTGCCAGCAGCATATTGACCACCGGGTCCCGAAAACTGTTTTTT.